A selection of T cell receptor beta chains follows, all from one sample in a study of cytomegalovirus exposure and HLA in healthy donors. The table came from immunoSEQ multiplex PCR; TCRdb's copy has only in-frame clones and leaves some out. Of roughly 140,000 clones listed, about 70% are singletons. Sequencing was performed on PBMCs. All receptors come from a middle-aged woman in good health and CMV-seronegative. The CDR3 runs from the conserved cysteine through the conserved F or W. D genes are given only for firm matches. The size of a clone is reported for some rows only, either as once, few or many, or as a class for expanded clones.

cdr3_aa | cdr3_nt | clone_size | v_call | d_call | j_call
CASSRDTASNYGYTF | TGTGCCAGCAGCCGGGACACCGCCTCTAACTATGGCTACACCTTC | once | TRBV4-2 | - | TRBJ1-2
CASSTQGAHTGELFF | TGTGCCAGCAGCACCCAGGGGGCACACACCGGGGAGCTGTTTTTT | few | TRBV9 | TRBD1 | TRBJ2-2
CASSLGGRSYNEQFF | TGTGCCAGCAGCTTGGGCGGGAGAAGCTACAATGAGCAGTTCTTC | - | TRBV5-8 | TRBD2 | TRBJ2-1
CASSDSYYGYTF | TGTGCCAGCAGTGACTCATATTATGGCTACACCTTC | - | TRBV6-4 | - | TRBJ1-2
CASKTGSYGYTF | TGTGCCAGCAAAACGGGGAGCTATGGCTACACCTTC | - | TRBV28 | - | TRBJ1-2
CASSYSWTENTEAFF | TGTGCCAGCAGTTACTCCTGGACAGAGAACACTGAAGCTTTCTTT | few | TRBV6-5 | - | TRBJ1-1
CASSPTITGYGYTF | TGTGCCAGCAGCCCAACTATCACAGGGTATGGCTACACCTTC | - | TRBV9 | - | TRBJ1-2
CASSPPSASTDTQYF | TGTGCCAGCAGCCCCCCGAGCGCTAGCACAGATACGCAGTATTTT | - | TRBV9 | - | TRBJ2-3
CASSRLIAGVASTDTQYF | TGTGCCAGCAGCCGACTGATTGCGGGAGTTGCTAGCACAGATACGCAGTATTTT | - | TRBV7-6 | TRBD2 | TRBJ2-3
CASSLINYNEQFF | TGTGCCAGCAGTTTAATTAACTACAATGAGCAGTTCTTC | medium-sized | TRBV28 | - | TRBJ2-1
CASTTPDRTVDYGYTF | TGCGCCAGCACCACCCCGGACAGGACAGTAGACTATGGCTACACCTTC | - | TRBV4-1 | TRBD1 | TRBJ1-2
CASSYLGTGMTGELFF | TGTGCCAGCAGTTATCTCGGGACAGGGATGACCGGGGAGCTGTTTTTT | - | TRBV6-5 | TRBD1 | TRBJ2-2
CASSESLAGSYNEQFF | TGCGCCAGCAGTGAGTCTTTAGCGGGCTCCTACAATGAGCAGTTCTTC | - | TRBV10-1 | TRBD2 | TRBJ2-1
CASSPETYYEQYF | TGCGCCAGCAGCCCGGAGACTTACTACGAGCAGTACTTC | few | TRBV5-1 | - | TRBJ2-7
CASSRTGLRDTQYF | TGTGCCAGCAGCCGGACAGGGCTTAGAGATACGCAGTATTTT | - | TRBV6-5 | TRBD1 | TRBJ2-3
CASSLTGSDTEAFF | TGTGCCAGCAGCTTGACGGGGTCTGACACTGAAGCTTTCTTT | - | TRBV5-4 | - | TRBJ1-1
CASTAKGGQGSYNEQFF | TGTGCCAGCACCGCGAAGGGGGGACAGGGATCCTACAATGAGCAGTTCTTC | - | TRBV9 | TRBD1 | TRBJ2-1
CSVGEGGNYGYTF | TGCAGCGTTGGAGAAGGGGGAAACTATGGCTACACCTTC | - | TRBV29-1 | - | TRBJ1-2
CAIRDREGTEAFF | TGTGCCATCCGCGACAGGGAAGGCACTGAAGCTTTCTTT | - | TRBV10-3 | TRBD1 | TRBJ1-1
CASRRGVSNQPQHF | TGTGCCAGCAGGCGTGGTGTGAGCAATCAGCCCCAGCATTTT | - | TRBV6-1 | - | TRBJ1-5
CASRKPASTDTQYF | TGTGCCAGCAGGAAGCCTGCTAGCACAGATACGCAGTATTTT | - | TRBV27 | - | TRBJ2-3
CASSLVSPGQGSGGELFF | TGCGCCAGCAGCTTGGTATCTCCAGGACAGGGGTCCGGCGGGGAGCTGTTTTTT | - | TRBV5-1 | TRBD1 | TRBJ2-2
CASSFGGTYEQYF | TGTGCCAGTAGTTTTGGGGGGACCTACGAGCAGTACTTC | - | TRBV19 | - | TRBJ2-7
CASSETGGVTNTQYF | TGTGCCAGCAGTGAAACAGGGGGTGTTACTAATACGCAGTATTTT | once | TRBV6-1 | TRBD1 | TRBJ2-3
CASSPGQGGTYEQYF | TGTGCCAGCTCTCCGGGACAGGGAGGGACCTACGAGCAGTACTTC | - | TRBV18 | TRBD1 | TRBJ2-7
CASSSPGGIGQETQYF | TGTGCCAGCAGCTCCCCGGGGGGAATCGGCCAAGAGACCCAGTACTTC | - | TRBV7-9 | TRBD2 | TRBJ2-5
CASTRDRIATNEKLFF | TGCGCCAGCACCAGAGACAGGATTGCAACTAATGAAAAACTGTTTTTT | - | TRBV5-1 | - | TRBJ1-4
CSVVLTSNQPQHF | TGCAGCGTTGTTCTAACTAGCAATCAGCCCCAGCATTTT | - | TRBV29-1 | - | TRBJ1-5
CASSQSLLAGGETQYF | TGCGCCAGCAGCCAGAGCCTACTAGCGGGAGGGGAGACCCAGTACTTC | - | TRBV4-1 | TRBD2 | TRBJ2-5
CASSQEGQSNEKLFF | TGTGCCAGCAGCCAAGAGGGACAGTCTAATGAAAAACTGTTTTTT | - | TRBV4-2 | TRBD1 | TRBJ1-4
CASSLSGVSLPLHF | TGTGCCAGCAGTTTATCGGGGGTCTCCTTACCCCTCCACTTT | - | TRBV28 | - | TRBJ1-6